These 2 T cell receptor beta chains were sequenced from one sample in a study of blood T cell repertoires in COVID-19. The protocol was immunoSEQ multiplex PCR, while the TCRdb copy is restricted to in-frame clones and leaves out a portion. Of roughly 170,000 clones listed, approximately 87% are singletons. The sequenced material came from peripheral blood. These receptors came from a man aged 65 to 85 with active or convalescent COVID-19.

This clone was seen once. This sequence joins TRBV9 and TRBJ1-1; D gene uncertain. Trimming cost V 0 bases and J 5 bases, with 5 bases left between them. The V gene's germline CDR1 is SGDLS and CDR2 YYNGEE. The CDR3 consists of 12 residues. The CDR3 sequence: CASSVGETEAFF. The CDR3 DNA is TGTGCCAGCAGCGTAGGTGAGACTGAAGCTTTCTTT.

The chain carries TRBV21-1 and TRBJ1-2; whether TRBD1, the table's D call, matches the DNA was not checked. TRBV21-1 is a pseudogene. The CDR3 has 19 residues. CDR3 sequence (DNA): TGTGCCAGCAGCAAAGAGGGACAGGGGCCACCCAAGGCATTAGATGGCTACACCTTC. Residues: CASSKEGQGPPKALDGYTF.